These 18 T cell receptor beta chains were all obtained from the same sample, sequenced in a study of OX40 agonist ivuxolimab in advanced cancers. The repertoire was sequenced with immunoSEQ multiplex PCR; TCRdb's copy has only in-frame clones and lacks some. The sample shows 36,000 or so clones, over 65% of them seen only once. Sequencing used CD4+ or CD8+ T cells sorted from blood, obtained in a trial of the OX40 agonist ivuxolimab. The receptors here all came from an adult with an advanced solid tumor such as melanoma, head and neck, liver or kidney cancer.

This clone has more than one count but fewer than ten. The J gene is TRBJ2-3, the V gene TRBV2; D perhaps matches TRBD2 (5 bases). Germline CDR1 is SNHLY and CDR2 is FYNNEI. The V and J ends lost 6 bases and 4 bases respectively, with 20 bases between them. The CDR3 is 16 amino acids. As DNA, the CDR3 is TGTGCCAGCAGCCATTTACGGGGAAGAGTTTCAGATACGCAGTATTTT. Translating it yields CASSHLRGRVSDTQYF.

This clone came up once. Mismatch with germline at one junction end may stem from a read error. This sequence joins TRBV6-1 and TRBJ1-2; 8 bases match TRBD1. The CDR3 has 14 amino acids. Germline loops: CDR1 MNHNS, CDR2 SASEGT. The CDR3 sequence: CAISESGTGDGYTF. CDR3 nucleotide sequence: TGTGCCATCAGTGAGTCCGGGACAGGAGATGGCTACACCTTC.

This sequence joins TRBV2 and TRBJ2-1; a weak D match, TRBD1 (5 bases). Germline CDR1 SNHLY, CDR2 FYNNEI. Trimming took 9 bases from V and 3 from J, leaving 6 bases between them. The CDR3 runs to 11 residues. This chain's CDR3 is CARQGYNEQFF. CDR3 in DNA: TGTGCCAGGCAGGGCTACAATGAGCAGTTCTTC.

The CDR3 region is CASSSGTGLDEKLFF. CDR3 in DNA: TGTGCCAGCAGTTCCGGGACAGGGTTGGATGAAAAACTGTTTTTT. J is TRBJ1-4 and V is TRBV6-5; 9 bases map to TRBD1. Germline V gene lookup returns CDR1 MNHEY and CDR2 SVGAGI. After removal of 4 bases from V and 6 bases from J, the junction contained 6 bases not matched to a gene. The CDR3 loop spans 15 amino acids.

V and J are TRBV21-1 and TRBJ2-5; TRBD1, as called in the table, went unchecked against the DNA. TRBV21-1 is a pseudogene. The CDR3 is made up of 15 amino acids. Here the CDR3 reads CASSGSDSFGETQYF. Written as DNA, the CDR3 is TGTGCCAGCAGTGGATCCGACAGTTTCGGAGAGACCCAGTACTTC.

The genes are TRBV9 and TRBJ2-5; 15 positions agree with TRBD2. Per the germline V gene, CDR1 is SGDLS and CDR2 is YYNGEE. V lost 3 bases and J lost 4; bases outside the gene matches: 10. The CDR3 has 18 residues. CDR3 region: CASSASRTSGGAGETQYF. The DNA of the CDR3 is TGTGCCAGCAGCGCCAGCAGGACTAGCGGGGGGGCCGGAGAGACCCAGTACTTC.

This clone showed up many times. The gene calls are TRBV27 and TRBJ2-7; maybe TRBD1 (7 bases). With 5 bases removed from V and 4 bases from J, the gap between germline ends came to 21 bases. The CDR3 runs 16 residues. Looked up from germline, CDR1 is MNHEY and CDR2 is SMNVEV (reference sequence). CDR3 amino acids: CASSPSSGGSIYEQYF. The CDR3 nucleotides read TGTGCCAGCAGTCCTTCCTCAGGGGGGAGTATTTACGAGCAGTACTTC.

This clone was picked up a small number of times. The V call is TRBV30, the J call TRBJ1-2; no clear D gene. CDR1 is GTSNPN and CDR2 is SVGIG in the germline V gene (reference sequence). CDR3 length: 14 amino acids. V shed 2 bases and J shed 8 bases, with 18 bases lying between them. Here the CDR3 reads CAWSLSAGPLGYTF. CDR3 sequence (DNA): TGTGCCTGGAGTCTCTCCGCCGGGCCCCTGGGCTACACCTTC.

The rearrangement links TRBV28 to TRBJ2-1; 7 bases fit TRBD2. Trimming removed 4 bases from V and 8 bases from J; junction bases left unmatched: 14. CDR3 length equals 16 residues. Looked up from germline, CDR1 is MDHEN and CDR2 is SYDVKM. CDR3 sequence reads: CASSSLGGRALHEQFF. The CDR3, as DNA: TGTGCCAGCAGTTCCTTGGGAGGGAGGGCCCTCCATGAGCAGTTCTTC.

This chain links TRBV6-1 with TRBJ2-2; TRBD2 might be the D (6 bases). V lost 6 bases and J lost 7, with 18 bases in between. Germline-derived CDR1 and CDR2 are MNHNS and SASEGT. This CDR3 is built from 15 residues. This CDR3 reads CASRATEDGGGELFF. The DNA for the CDR3 is TGTGCCAGCAGAGCCACAGAGGACGGGGGCGGGGAGCTGTTTTTT.

The chain recombines TRBV5-6 with TRBJ2-1; D not certain. Trimming took off 2 bases at V and 4 bases at J, with 4 bases between the two ends. The germline gives CDR1 SGHDT, CDR2 YYEEEE. The CDR3 consists of 12 residues. CDR3 sequence reads: CASSLQYNEQFF. CDR3 bases: TGTGCCAGCAGCTTACAGTACAATGAGCAGTTCTTC.

As DNA, the CDR3 is TGTGCCAGCAGTTTATGGTCCCAGGACAGGAATGAGCAGTTCTTC. This encodes CASSLWSQDRNEQFF. V gene TRBV28 combines with J gene TRBJ2-1; 7 bases fit TRBD1. This CDR3 has 15 residues. The V gene's germline CDR1 is MDHEN and CDR2 SYDVKM. The junction had 6 bases not matched to a gene; V was cut back by 0 bases and J by 7 bases. The variable domain in full, completed from reference TRBV28 and TRBJ2-1, reads DVKVTQSSRYLVKRTGEKVFLECVQDMDHENMFWYRQDPGLGLRLIYFSYDVKMKEKGDIPEGYSVSREKKERFSLILESASTNQTSMYLCASSLWSQDRNEQFFGPGTRLTVL.

This chain joins TRBV4-3 and TRBJ2-2; the D call may be TRBD1 or TRBD2 (6 bases each). V lost 4 bases to trimming and J lost 0 bases, with 30 bases between them. CDR1 and CDR2 (germline): LGHNA, YSLEER. CDR3 size: 22 residues. The CDR3 nucleotides are TGCGCCAGCAGCCCGACACCCCGGCGGGGACATGAGCTACCATCGAACACCGGGGAGCTGTTTTTT. Amino acid sequence: CASSPTPRRGHELPSNTGELFF.

This rearrangement joins TRBV28 to TRBJ2-1; 8 bases match TRBD2. Germline V lookup: CDR1 MDHEN, CDR2 SYDVKM. The CDR3 length is 16 residues. With 6 bases clipped from V and 1 base from J, the junction kept 8 bases outside the gene matches. Here the CDR3 reads CASSYLTGGSYNEQFF. Written as DNA, the CDR3 is TGTGCCAGCAGCTACCTTACGGGGGGGTCCTACAATGAGCAGTTCTTC.

This clone was detected a few times. V and J are TRBV6-6 and TRBJ2-3; the D gene is possibly TRBD1 (6 bases). V dropped 6 bases and J dropped 3 bases, with 13 bases sitting between them. Germline loops: CDR1 MNHNY, CDR2 SVGAGI (reference sequence). CDR3 length: 14 residues. The CDR3 sequence is CASSLGRGTDTQYF. CDR3 bases: TGTGCCAGCAGCCTGGGCAGGGGAACAGATACGCAGTATTTT.

V is TRBV2 and J is TRBJ2-3; a weak D match, TRBD2 (5 bases). V dropped 4 bases and J dropped 5 bases, with 16 bases sitting between them. Germline V gives CDR1 SNHLY, CDR2 FYNNEI. The CDR3 is made up of 15 amino acids. The CDR3 DNA reads as TGTGCCAGCAGTGCATCTCTGTGGGCGGGAGATACGCAGTATTTT. It translates to CASSASLWAGDTQYF.

The chain carries TRBV7-9 and TRBJ1-2; maybe TRBD1 (6 bases). The germline V and J ends were trimmed by 5 bases and 6 bases, with 13 bases remaining between them. CDR1 and CDR2 from the germline V gene are SEHNR and FQNEAQ (reference sequence). This CDR3 region has 13 residues. CDR3 sequence: CASSHLTGNGYTF. CDR3 in DNA: TGTGCCAGCAGCCACCTAACAGGGAATGGCTACACCTTC.

CDR3 sequence (DNA): TGTGCCAGTAGTCCGGTCCCAGGGGGCGTGAACTATGGCTACACCTTC. Translation: CASSPVPGGVNYGYTF. The rearrangement links TRBV19 to TRBJ1-2; 8 bases match TRBD1. The length of the CDR3 is 16 residues. V was clipped by 5 bases and J by 2 bases; unmatched bases: 10. Germline CDR1 is LNHDA and CDR2 is SQIVND (reference sequence).